This is a list of T cell receptor beta chains from one sample in a study of T cell responses to AZD1222 COVID-19 vaccine. The protocol was immunoSEQ multiplex PCR, while the TCRdb copy is restricted to in-frame clones and leaves out a portion. The sample consists of about 150,000 clones, more than 75% of them appearing once. The source material was peripheral blood, sampled 28 days after the second AZD1222 dose. The receptors come from an adult who received the AZD1222 COVID-19 vaccine. Each CDR3 is given with its conserved first and last residue. A D gene is named only where the DNA matches it firmly. The size entry is marked missing in some rows and otherwise reads once, few, many or a size class.

clone_size	v_call	d_call	j_call	cdr3_aa	cdr3_nt
.	TRBV7-8	.	TRBJ1-6	CASSLIRGGESPLHF	TGTGCCAGCAGCTTAATTAGGGGGGGTGAGTCACCCCTCCACTTT
.	TRBV6-5	.	TRBJ1-1	CASRMGVNTEAFF	TGTGCCAGCAGGATGGGGGTTAACACTGAAGCTTTCTTT
.	TRBV2	.	TRBJ2-3	CASSVEDTQYF	TGTGCCAGCAGTGTCGAGGATACGCAGTATTTT
once	TRBV7-6	.	TRBJ1-4	CASSLQTGTNEKLFF	TGTGCCAGCAGCCTACAAACAGGGACTAATGAAAAACTGTTTTTT
.	TRBV4-1	.	TRBJ2-5	CASSQDHWTETKTPRYQETQYF	TGCGCCAGCAGCCAAGATCACTGGACAGAGACCAAAACCCCGAGGTACCAAGAGACCCAGTACTTC
.	TRBV5-1	TRBD2	TRBJ2-5	CASSLALAGNQETQYF	TGCGCCAGCAGCTTGGCACTAGCGGGGAACCAAGAGACCCAGTACTTC
.	TRBV2	.	TRBJ1-2	CASSGAGQYGYTF	TGTGCCAGCAGTGGGGCAGGGCAGTATGGCTACACCTTC
few	TRBV4-1	TRBD2	TRBJ2-7	CASSQPGLAGAYEQYF	TGCGCCAGCAGCCAACCGGGACTAGCGGGAGCCTACGAGCAGTACTTC
.	TRBV5-4	TRBD2	TRBJ2-1	CASSSGTRGSLNEQFF	TGTGCCAGCAGCTCCGGGACTAGGGGTTCCCTCAATGAGCAGTTCTTC
once	TRBV19	.	TRBJ2-5	CASSPQETQYF	TGTGCCAGTAGTCCCCAAGAGACCCAGTACTTC
.	TRBV6-5	.	TRBJ2-7	CASSPGTSVAQYF	TGTGCCAGCAGTCCCGGGACTTCGGTAGCGCAGTACTTC
once	TRBV29-1	TRBD2	TRBJ2-4	CSVVAGAPGNIQYF	TGCAGCGTTGTGGCGGGAGCGCCAGGAAACATTCAGTACTTC
few	TRBV5-1	.	TRBJ1-1	CASSPDWLSRKAFF	TGCGCCAGCAGCCCTGACTGGCTATCGAGAAAAGCTTTCTTT
.	TRBV5-1	TRBD1	TRBJ1-2	CASSLAGRGDYGYTF	TGCGCCAGCAGCTTAGCGGGCAGGGGGGACTATGGCTACACCTTC
.	TRBV10-2	TRBD1	TRBJ1-1	CATRDRGANTEAFF	TGCGCCACCCGGGACAGGGGGGCGAACACTGAAGCTTTCTTT
once	TRBV5-6	.	TRBJ1-6	CASSLTNSPLHF	TGTGCCAGCAGCTTAACAAATTCACCCCTCCACTTT
.	TRBV5-1	.	TRBJ2-7	CASTGDPGAPYEQYF	TGCGCCAGCACCGGCGACCCTGGGGCACCCTACGAGCAGTACTTC
.	TRBV5-1	TRBD1	TRBJ1-1	CASSLVTGVTEAFF	TGCGCCAGCAGCTTGGTTACAGGGGTCACTGAAGCTTTCTTT
.	TRBV3-1/TRBV3-2	.	TRBJ2-7	CASSQDWGLLPGEQYF	TGTGCCAGCAGCCAAGATTGGGGGCTCCTGCCGGGGGAGCAGTACTTC
.	TRBV6-5	TRBD1	TRBJ1-2	CASRGRQGSYGYTF	TGTGCCAGCAGGGGGCGACAGGGTTCCTATGGCTACACCTTC
.	TRBV6-5	.	TRBJ1-1	CASSYRLLRGTEAFF	TGTGCCAGCAGTTACCGGCTCCTCAGAGGCACTGAAGCTTTCTTT
.	TRBV7-2	.	TRBJ2-7	CASSLDAGREQYF	TGTGCCAGCAGCTTAGATGCAGGGCGCGAGCAGTACTTC
.	TRBV3-1/TRBV3-2	TRBD1	TRBJ1-2	CASSQTGTDMAGYTF	TGTGCCAGCAGCCAGACCGGGACAGATATGGCGGGCTACACCTTC
.	TRBV19	.	TRBJ1-5	CASSRGPANNQPQHF	TGTGCCAGTAGTCGAGGACCGGCAAACAATCAGCCCCAGCATTTT
.	TRBV11-2	.	TRBJ2-2	CASSLSGYTGELFF	TGTGCCAGCAGCTTAAGTGGGTACACCGGGGAGCTGTTTTTT